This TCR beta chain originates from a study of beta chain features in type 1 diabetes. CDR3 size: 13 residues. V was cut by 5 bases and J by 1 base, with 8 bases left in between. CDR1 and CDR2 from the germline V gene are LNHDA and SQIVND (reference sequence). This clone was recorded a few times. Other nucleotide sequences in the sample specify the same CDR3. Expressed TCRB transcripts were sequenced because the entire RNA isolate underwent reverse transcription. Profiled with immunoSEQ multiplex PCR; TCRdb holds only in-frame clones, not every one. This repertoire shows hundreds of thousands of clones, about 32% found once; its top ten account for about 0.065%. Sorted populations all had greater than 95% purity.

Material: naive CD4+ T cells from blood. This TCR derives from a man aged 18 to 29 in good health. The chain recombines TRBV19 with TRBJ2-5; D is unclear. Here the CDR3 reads CASSGTVQETQYF. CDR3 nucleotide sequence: TGTGCCAGTAGTGGAACAGTCCAAGAGACCCAGTACTTC.